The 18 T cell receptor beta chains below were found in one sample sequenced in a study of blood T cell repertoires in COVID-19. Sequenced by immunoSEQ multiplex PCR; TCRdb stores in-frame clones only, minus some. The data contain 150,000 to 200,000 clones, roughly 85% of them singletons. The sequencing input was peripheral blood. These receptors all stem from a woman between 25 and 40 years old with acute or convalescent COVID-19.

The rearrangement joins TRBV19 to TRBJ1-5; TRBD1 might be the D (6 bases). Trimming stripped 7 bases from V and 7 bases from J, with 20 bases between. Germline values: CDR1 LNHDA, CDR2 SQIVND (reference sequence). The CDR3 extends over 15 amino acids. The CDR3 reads CASTRAVQGRQPQHF. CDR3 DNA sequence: TGTGCCAGTACTCGGGCGGTGCAGGGGCGACAGCCCCAGCATTTT.

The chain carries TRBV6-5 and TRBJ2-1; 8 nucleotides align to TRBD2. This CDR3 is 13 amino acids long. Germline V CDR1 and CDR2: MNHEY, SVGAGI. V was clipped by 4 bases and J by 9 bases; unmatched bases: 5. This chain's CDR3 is CASSSLLAVEQFF. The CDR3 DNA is TGTGCCAGCAGTTCCCTACTAGCGGTTGAGCAGTTCTTC.

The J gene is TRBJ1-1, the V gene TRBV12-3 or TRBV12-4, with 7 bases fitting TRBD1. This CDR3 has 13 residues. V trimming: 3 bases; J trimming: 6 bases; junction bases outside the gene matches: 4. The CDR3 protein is CASSFGDRAEAFF. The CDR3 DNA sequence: TGTGCCAGCAGTTTCGGAGACAGGGCTGAAGCTTTCTTT.

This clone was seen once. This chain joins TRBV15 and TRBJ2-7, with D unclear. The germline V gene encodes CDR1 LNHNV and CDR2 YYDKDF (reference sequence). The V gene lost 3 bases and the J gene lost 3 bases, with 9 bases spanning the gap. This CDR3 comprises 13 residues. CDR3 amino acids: CATSSNLNYEQYF. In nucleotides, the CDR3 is TGTGCCACCAGCAGTAATCTAAACTACGAGCAGTACTTC. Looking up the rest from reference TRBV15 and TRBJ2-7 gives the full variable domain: DAMVIQNPRYQVTQFGKPVTLSCSQTLNHNVMYWYQQKSSQAPKLLFHYYDKDFNNEADTPDNFQSRRPNTSFCFLDIRSPGLGDTAMYLCATSSNLNYEQYFGPGTRLTVT.

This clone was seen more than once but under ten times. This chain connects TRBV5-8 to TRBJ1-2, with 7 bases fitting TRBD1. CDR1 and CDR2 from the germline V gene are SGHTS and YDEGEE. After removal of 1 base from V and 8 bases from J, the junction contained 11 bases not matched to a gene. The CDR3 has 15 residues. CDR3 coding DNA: TGTGCCAGCAGCTTGTTGGGACAGAAGGTTGGAGGCTACACCTTC. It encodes CASSLLGQKVGGYTF. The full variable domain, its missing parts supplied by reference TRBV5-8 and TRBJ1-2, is EAGVTQSPTHLIKTRGQQATLRCSPISGHTSVYWYQQALGLGLQFLLWYDEGEERNRGNFPPRFSGRQFPNYSSELNVNALELEDSALYLCASSLLGQKVGGYTFGSGTRLTVV.

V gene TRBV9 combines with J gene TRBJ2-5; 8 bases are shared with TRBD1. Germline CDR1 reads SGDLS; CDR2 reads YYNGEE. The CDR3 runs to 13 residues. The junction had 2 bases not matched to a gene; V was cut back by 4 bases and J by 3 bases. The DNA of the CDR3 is TGTGCCAGCAGCCCGACAGGGGAAGAGACCCAGTACTTC. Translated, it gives CASSPTGEETQYF.

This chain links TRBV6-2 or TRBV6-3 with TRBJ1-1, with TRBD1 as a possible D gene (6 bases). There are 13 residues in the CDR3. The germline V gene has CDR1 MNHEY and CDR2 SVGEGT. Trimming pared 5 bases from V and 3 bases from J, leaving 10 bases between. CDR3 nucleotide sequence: TGTGCCAGCAGTCATCAGGGGTACACTGAAGCTTTCTTT. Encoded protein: CASSHQGYTEAFF.

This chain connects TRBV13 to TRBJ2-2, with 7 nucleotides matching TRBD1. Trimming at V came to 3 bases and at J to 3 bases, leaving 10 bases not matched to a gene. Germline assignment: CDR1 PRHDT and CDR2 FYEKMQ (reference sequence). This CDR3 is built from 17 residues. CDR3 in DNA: TGTGCCAGCAGCTTTGGGGCAGGGGGAACTTACACCGGGGAGCTGTTTTTT. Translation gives CASSFGAGGTYTGELFF.

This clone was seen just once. CDR3 sequence reads: CASSFRGTEAFF. CDR3 bases: TGTGCCAGCAGTTTCCGGGGGACTGAAGCTTTCTTT. This sequence joins TRBV28 and TRBJ1-1; TRBD1 might be the D (5 bases). The CDR3 extends over 12 amino acids. From germline, CDR1 is MDHEN and CDR2 SYDVKM. V was cut by 3 bases and J by 5 bases, with 7 bases left in between.

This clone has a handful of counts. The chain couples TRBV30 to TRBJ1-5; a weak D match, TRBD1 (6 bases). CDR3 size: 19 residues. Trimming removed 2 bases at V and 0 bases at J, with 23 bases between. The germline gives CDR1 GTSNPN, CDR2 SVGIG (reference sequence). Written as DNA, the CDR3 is TGTGCCTGGAGTAGACGGAGACAGGTCAATTATGATAGCAATCAGCCCCAGCATTTT. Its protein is CAWSRRRQVNYDSNQPQHF.

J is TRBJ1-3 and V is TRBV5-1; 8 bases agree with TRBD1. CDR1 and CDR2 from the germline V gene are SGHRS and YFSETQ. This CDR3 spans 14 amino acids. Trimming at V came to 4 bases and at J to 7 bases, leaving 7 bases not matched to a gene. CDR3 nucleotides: TGCGCCAGCAGCGGGGGGGACAGGATGAACACCATATATTTT. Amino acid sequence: CASSGGDRMNTIYF.

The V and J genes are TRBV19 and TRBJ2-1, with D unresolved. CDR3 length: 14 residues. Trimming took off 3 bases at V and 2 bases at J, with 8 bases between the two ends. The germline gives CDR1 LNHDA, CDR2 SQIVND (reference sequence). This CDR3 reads CASSIGATYNEQFF. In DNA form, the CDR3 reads TGTGCCAGTAGTATTGGAGCTACCTACAATGAGCAGTTCTTC.

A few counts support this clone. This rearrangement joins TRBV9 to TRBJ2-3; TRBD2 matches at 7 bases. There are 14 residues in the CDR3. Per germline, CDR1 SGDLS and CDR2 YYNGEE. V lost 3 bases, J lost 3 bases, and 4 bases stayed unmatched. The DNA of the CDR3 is TGTGCCAGCAGCGCCGAACTAGCGACAGATACGCAGTATTTT. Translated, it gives CASSAELATDTQYF.

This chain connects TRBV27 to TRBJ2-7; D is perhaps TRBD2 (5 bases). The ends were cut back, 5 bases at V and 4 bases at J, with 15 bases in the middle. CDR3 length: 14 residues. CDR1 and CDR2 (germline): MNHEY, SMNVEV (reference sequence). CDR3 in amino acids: CASSPLGSRYEQYF. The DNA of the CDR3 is TGTGCCAGCAGTCCCCTGGGGAGCAGATACGAGCAGTACTTC.

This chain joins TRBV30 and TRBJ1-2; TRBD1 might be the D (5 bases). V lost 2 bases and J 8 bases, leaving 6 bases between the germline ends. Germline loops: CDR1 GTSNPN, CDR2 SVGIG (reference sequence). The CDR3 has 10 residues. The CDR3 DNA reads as TGTGCCTGGAGTAGGGGCGGCTACACCTTC. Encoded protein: CAWSRGGYTF.

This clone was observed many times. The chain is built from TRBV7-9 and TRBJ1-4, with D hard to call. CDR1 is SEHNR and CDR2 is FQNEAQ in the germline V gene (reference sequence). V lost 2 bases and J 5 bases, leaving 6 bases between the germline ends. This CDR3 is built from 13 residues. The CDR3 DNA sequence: TGTGCCAGCAGCTTACGGAGAAATGAAAAACTGTTTTTT. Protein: CASSLRRNEKLFF.

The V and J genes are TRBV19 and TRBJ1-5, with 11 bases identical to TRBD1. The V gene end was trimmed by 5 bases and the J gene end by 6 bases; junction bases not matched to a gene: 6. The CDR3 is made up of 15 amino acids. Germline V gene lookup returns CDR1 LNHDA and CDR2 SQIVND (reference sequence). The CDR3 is CASSVGTGGGQPQHF. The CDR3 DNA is TGTGCCAGTAGTGTCGGGACAGGGGGGGGTCAGCCCCAGCATTTT.

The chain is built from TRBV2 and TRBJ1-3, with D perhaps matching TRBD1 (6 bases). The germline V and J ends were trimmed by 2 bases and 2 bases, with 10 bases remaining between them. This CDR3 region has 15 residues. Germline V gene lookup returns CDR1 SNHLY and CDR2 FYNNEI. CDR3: CASSESQGAGNTIYF. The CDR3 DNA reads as TGTGCCAGCAGTGAATCACAGGGCGCTGGAAACACCATATATTTT.